This TCR beta chain is drawn from a study of T cells in Graves' hyperthyroidism and ophthalmopathy. RNA transcripts served as the template for amplifying TCR beta CDR3 regions. The HTBI primer set was used in a first-round RT-PCR of the TCR CDR3. TCRdb reprocessed the multiplex PCR reads via MiXCR and lists one record per CDR3 protein. The data show 350,000 or so distinct CDR3 sequences, about a sixth seen once. Study-wide findings and caveats: Peripheral blood also featured most of the thyroid clonotypes expanded above 0.001.

Per the germline V gene, CDR1 is SGHRS and CDR2 is YFSETQ. This CDR3 spans 14 amino acids. V was pared by 3 bases and J by 2 bases, with 1 base of the junction left unmatched. This clonotype appeared many times. Its antigen is as yet unknown. Lactation, pregnancy, other autoimmune disease or uncontrolled infection led to exclusion of patients. This clonotype was obtained from a middle-aged woman with Graves' ophthalmopathy. The genes are TRBV5-1 and TRBJ2-5; 10 bases map to TRBD2. Sequencing input: blood. The CDR3 region is CASSWGLAQETQYF. Written as DNA, the CDR3 is TGCGCCAGCAGCTGGGGACTAGCGCAAGAGACCCAGTACTTC.